The 21 T cell receptor beta chains below were found in one sample sequenced in a study of PD-1 blockade in classical Hodgkin lymphoma. Time point of the sample: cycle 4 day 1 (C4D1), after six to seven weeks of nivolumab. No patient escaped relapse after autologous stem cell transplantation, and brentuximab vedotin exposure varied. Assay: immunoSEQ multiplex PCR; the TCRdb copy retains only in-frame clones and omits some. The repertoire holds 31,000 or so clones, with around 81% as singletons. The starting material was peripheral blood mononuclear cells (PBMCs), obtained before the fourth cycle of nivolumab. Every receptor here comes from a human donor with classical Hodgkin lymphoma.

This sequence joins TRBV2 and TRBJ1-2; D remains unclear. Germline lookup yields CDR1 SNHLY and CDR2 FYNNEI. The CDR3 has 11 amino acids. Trimming cost V 3 bases and J 8 bases, with 7 bases left between them. CDR3 region: CASSERKGYTF. DNA for the CDR3: TGTGCCAGCAGTGAGCGGAAAGGCTACACCTTC.

The V call is TRBV11-3, the J call TRBJ1-1; D remains ambiguous. This CDR3 is 13 amino acids long. Germline loops: CDR1 SGHNT, CDR2 YENEEA. V was trimmed by 2 bases and J by 3 bases, leaving 7 bases between them. The CDR3 spells CASSLSRDTEAFF. The CDR3, as DNA: TGTGCCAGCAGCTTAAGTAGGGACACTGAAGCTTTCTTT.

This chain joins TRBV5-1 and TRBJ1-2; D call uncertain. Germline V gene data show CDR1 as SGHRS and CDR2 as YFSETQ. V lost 4 bases and J 5 bases, leaving 15 bases between the germline ends. The CDR3 sequence is 14 residues long. CDR3: CASSPPRLDYGYTF. The CDR3 DNA sequence: TGCGCCAGCAGCCCCCCCCGGTTAGATTATGGCTACACCTTC. Using reference TRBV5-1 and TRBJ1-2 for the parts outside the CDR3, the full variable domain is KAGVTQTPRYLIKTRGQQVTLSCSPISGHRSVSWYQQTPGQGLQFLFEYFSETQRNKGNFPGRFSGRQFSNSRSEMNVSTLELGDSALYLCASSPPRLDYGYTFGSGTRLTVV.

The V and J genes are TRBV5-4 and TRBJ1-1; a weak D match, TRBD1 (5 bases). The CDR3 loop spans 15 amino acids. Trimming removed 4 bases at V and 8 bases at J, with 21 bases between. CDR1 and CDR2 (germline): SGHNT, YYREEE (reference sequence). The CDR3 nucleotides are TGTGCCAGCAGCGCGGGGGTTACCCCTAGGCAAGAAGCTTTCTTT. It yields the protein CASSAGVTPRQEAFF.

The chain recombines TRBV4-1 with TRBJ2-3; either TRBD1 or TRBD2 may supply D (5 bases each). The CDR3 loop spans 15 amino acids. V gave up 0 bases and J gave up 10 bases, with 17 bases separating them. CDR1 and CDR2 from the germline V gene are MGHRA and YSYEKL. CDR3: CASSQEAWRQGAQYF. In DNA, the CDR3 is TGCGCCAGCAGCCAAGAGGCATGGCGTCAGGGAGCGCAGTATTTT.

This chain joins TRBV5-4 and TRBJ1-2; unclear D gene. Germline-derived CDR1 and CDR2 are SGHNT and YYREEE (reference sequence). Trimming took 4 bases from V and 2 from J, leaving 6 bases between them. The CDR3 runs to 12 residues. The CDR3 sequence is CASSPNNYGYTF. CDR3 DNA: TGTGCCAGCAGCCCAAACAACTATGGCTACACCTTC.

The chain uses TRBV5-1 and TRBJ2-5; 9 nucleotides agree with TRBD2. The CDR3 sequence is 14 residues long. The ends lost 4 bases at V and 5 bases at J; junction bases unmatched: 6. Germline V gene lookup returns CDR1 SGHRS and CDR2 YFSETQ. CDR3 DNA: TGCGCCAGCAGCCCAGCGGGGGGAATGGAGACCCAGTACTTC. Translating it yields CASSPAGGMETQYF.

This rearrangement joins TRBV7-2 to TRBJ1-5; D unclear. The V gene's germline CDR1 is SGHTA and CDR2 FQGNSA. V gave up 1 base and J gave up 0 bases, with 7 bases separating them. The CDR3 is 15 residues long. DNA of the CDR3: TGTGCCAGCAGCTTAGGGACCCATAGCAATCAGCCCCAGCATTTT. It specifies CASSLGTHSNQPQHF.

There are a few counts of this clone. The chain recombines TRBV2 with TRBJ2-2; possibly TRBD1 for D (5 bases). The germline V and J ends were trimmed by 5 bases and 4 bases, with 11 bases remaining between them. CDR1 and CDR2 from the germline V gene are SNHLY and FYNNEI. This CDR3 is built from 14 residues. The CDR3 region is CASSWQGSTGELFF. The CDR3 DNA follows: TGTGCCAGCAGTTGGCAGGGTTCCACCGGGGAGCTGTTTTTT.

The V and J genes are TRBV18 and TRBJ1-1; tentative D call: TRBD1 (6 bases). The CDR3 has 14 amino acids. V was cut by 0 bases and J by 6 bases, with 11 bases left in between. CDR1 and CDR2 from the germline V gene are KGHSH and LQKENI. CDR3 sequence reads: CASSPPRAGAEAFF. The CDR3 nucleotides read TGTGCCAGCTCACCACCGAGGGCAGGGGCTGAAGCTTTCTTT.

This chain connects TRBV7-8 to TRBJ2-7; 12 bases agree with TRBD2. Germline assignment: CDR1 SGHVS and CDR2 FQNEAQ. The V gene end was trimmed by 1 base and the J gene end by 5 bases; junction bases not matched to a gene: 3. The CDR3 extends over 15 amino acids. The CDR3 DNA follows: TGTGCCAGCAGCTTAGGGACTAGCGGGATCCACGAGCAGTACTTC. This sequence encodes CASSLGTSGIHEQYF.

This sequence joins TRBV7-8 and TRBJ2-2; D remains unclear. The CDR3 consists of 14 residues. Germline-derived CDR1 and CDR2 are SGHVS and FQNEAQ. Trimming pared 1 base from V and 4 bases from J, leaving 7 bases between. The CDR3 reads CASSLELGTGELFF. In nucleotides, the CDR3 is TGTGCCAGCAGCTTAGAGTTGGGCACCGGGGAGCTGTTTTTT.

J is TRBJ1-1 and V is TRBV27; tentatively, D is TRBD1 (5 bases). Germline CDR1 reads MNHEY; CDR2 reads SMNVEV (reference sequence). The CDR3 consists of 13 residues. The V and J ends lost 5 bases and 1 base respectively, with 8 bases between them. The CDR3 DNA sequence: TGTGCCAGCAGTGGGGCACGGAACACTGAAGCTTTCTTT. Protein: CASSGARNTEAFF.

The V call is TRBV5-6, the J call TRBJ2-3, with D possibly TRBD2 on 7 matching bases. Trimming left V 4 bases short and J 5 bases short, with 20 bases between. The CDR3 is 16 amino acids. Germline values: CDR1 SGHDT, CDR2 YYEEEE. CDR3 amino acids: CASSRRGGYSGDTQYF. The CDR3 region has the DNA TGTGCCAGCAGCCGGAGGGGGGGCTACAGCGGAGATACGCAGTATTTT.

The chain carries TRBV6-6 and TRBJ2-1; D remains ambiguous. The CDR3 has 14 residues. Per germline, CDR1 MNHNY and CDR2 SVGAGI (reference sequence). V gave up 3 bases and J gave up 4 bases, with 10 bases separating them. CDR3 sequence reads: CASSYTGRYNEQFF. Here the CDR3 DNA reads TGTGCCAGCAGTTATACCGGACGATACAATGAGCAGTTCTTC.

This rearrangement joins TRBV6-1 to TRBJ1-1; TRBD1 matches 8 bases. The CDR3 is 16 amino acids. J lost 6 bases, V lost 3 bases, and 12 bases had no gene match. Germline assignment: CDR1 MNHNS and CDR2 SASEGT. The CDR3: CASSEDTGTGAAEAFF. The CDR3 nucleotides are TGTGCCAGCAGTGAGGATACCGGGACAGGCGCCGCTGAAGCTTTCTTT.

The V and J genes are TRBV7-3 and TRBJ1-2; the D is unclear. Trimming cost V 3 bases and J 4 bases, with 12 bases left between them. The CDR3 spans 14 residues. The germline CDR1 and CDR2 sequences are SGHTA and FQGTGA. The CDR3 spells CASSFAKGFYGYTF. In nucleotides, the CDR3 is TGTGCCAGCAGCTTCGCGAAGGGTTTCTATGGCTACACCTTC.

Concerning this clone itself: Other DNA sequences in the same sample also yield this CDR3. The gene calls are TRBV10-2 and TRBJ1-1; D remains ambiguous. This CDR3 spans 12 amino acids. V shed 4 bases and J shed 2 bases, with 5 bases lying between them. Germline CDR1 is WSHSY and CDR2 is SAAADI. Written as DNA, the CDR3 is TGCGCCAGCAGTGGGGGTAACACTGAAGCTTTCTTT. Amino acids: CASSGGNTEAFF.

V is TRBV6-1 and J is TRBJ2-2, with D unclear. The CDR3 runs 15 residues. Germline CDR1 MNHNS, CDR2 SASEGT. Trimming took off 2 bases at V and 2 bases at J, with 9 bases between the two ends. CDR3 coding DNA: TGTGCCAGCAGTGAAACAGCCTTAAACACCGGGGAGCTGTTTTTT. This gives the protein CASSETALNTGELFF.

The CDR3 protein is CASSPADRVNEKLFF. CDR3 nucleotides: TGCGCCAGCAGCCCCGCGGACAGGGTGAATGAAAAACTGTTTTTT. The chain couples TRBV5-1 to TRBJ1-4; TRBD1 matches 8 bases. Germline CDR1 SGHRS, CDR2 YFSETQ. The CDR3 is 15 residues long. Unmatched junction bases numbered 7, after V lost 4 bases and J lost 5 bases.

This clone showed up just a few times. The chain uses TRBV15 and TRBJ2-7; D is perhaps TRBD1 or TRBD2 (5 bases each). Trimming cost V 0 bases and J 5 bases, with 8 bases left between them. Per germline, CDR1 LNHNV and CDR2 YYDKDF (reference sequence). The length of the CDR3 is 13 residues. CDR3 sequence reads: CATSRDVGDEQYV. The CDR3 DNA reads as TGTGCCACCAGCAGAGATGTGGGGGACGAGCAGTACGTC.